This T cell receptor beta chain was sequenced for a study of spatial heterogeneity in lung cancer. The CDR3 is 14 amino acids. From germline, CDR1 is MNHEY and CDR2 SVGEGT. V was pared by 6 bases and J by 8 bases, with 19 bases between. This clonotype was seen more than once but under ten times. Every molecule of TCR cDNA had its own unique molecular identifier. TCRdb reanalysed the 5' RACE reads using MiXCR and keeps one entry per CDR3 protein. Among just under 95,000 distinct CDR3 sequences listed, more than 10% were seen once. As to time point: sample taken at primary tumor resection. The donors were fewer than 80 patients with non-small cell lung cancer that was early-stage and untreated.

The sequence was collected from a male donor with early-stage non-small cell lung cancer. The starting material was PBMCs, obtained at surgery. The chain employs TRBV6-2 or TRBV6-3 and TRBJ1-1, with a possible D match to TRBD1 (5 bases). DNA for the CDR3: TGTGCCAGCAGCCAGGGACGGAGCGGGTCCGAAGCTTTCTTT. Protein sequence: CASSQGRSGSEAFF.